The 12 T cell receptor beta chains below come from one sample, sequenced in a study of human T cells and chemical hapten exposure (dated by TCRdb to the early 2020s). The method was RACE. The sample was run on a NextSeq 500. Clones were called with MiXCR by TCRdb after fastp trimmed the public reads at Q25, and only in-frame beta chains were retained. Every distinct CDR3 protein forms one entry, paired with its most common genes and DNA. The sample records roughly 38,000 distinct CDR3 sequences, about 7.6% of which are singletons. The ten biggest clones cover over 1% of the sample. This specimen's time point label, per the study, means: pre-sensitization, week 0. The sample's treatment or condition, from its label and the paper: therapeutic diphenylcyclopropenone sensitization with weekly scalp DPC. This material consisted of whole blood, taken in connection with sensitization to the hapten diphenylcyclopropenone (DPC). These receptors were obtained from a woman in her forties or fifties with alopecia areata. Some clones in this sample may be carry-over from other donors' samples.

This clonotype was detected many times. This rearrangement joins TRBV29-1 to TRBJ2-5; 10 bases are shared with TRBD2. V was clipped by 6 bases and J by 2 bases; unmatched bases: 3. Germline CDR1 is SQVTM and CDR2 is ANQGSEA. CDR3 size: 13 residues. CDR3 nucleotide sequence: TGCAGCGTGGGACTAGCGAGGCAAGAGACCCAGTACTTC. Translated: CSVGLARQETQYF. Based on the CDR3 plus reference TRBV29-1 and TRBJ2-5, the full variable domain is SAVISQKPSRDICQRGTSLTIQCQVDSQVTMMFWYRQQPGQSLTLIATANQGSEATYESGFVIDKFPISRPNLTFSTLTVSNMSPEDSSIYLCSVGLARQETQYFGPGTRLLVL.

CDR3 in amino acids: CASSVGLAGAGQTQYF. The DNA for the CDR3 is TGTGCCAGCAGCGTCGGACTAGCGGGAGCGGGGCAGACCCAGTACTTC. J is TRBJ2-5 and V is TRBV5-4; 13 bases map to TRBD2. The CDR3 loop spans 16 amino acids. CDR1 and CDR2 from the germline V gene are SGHNT and YYREEE (reference sequence). Trimming took 4 bases from V and 6 from J; bases not matched to a gene: 9.

The table lists this clonotype with many counts. The rearrangement links TRBV5-1 to TRBJ2-1, with 11 bases that match TRBD2. This CDR3 is 16 amino acids long. Germline loops: CDR1 SGHRS, CDR2 YFSETQ. The V and J ends lost 4 bases and 7 bases, in that order; junction bases with no gene match: 10. The CDR3 region is CASSPQLAGVGNEQFF. The CDR3 coding sequence is TGCGCCAGCAGCCCTCAACTAGCGGGAGTAGGAAATGAGCAGTTCTTC.

The V and J genes are TRBV7-2 and TRBJ1-5; D not resolved. CDR1 and CDR2 (germline): SGHTA, FQGNSA. Trimming shortened V by 5 bases and J by 7 bases, and 12 bases separated the two germline ends. The CDR3 is made up of 13 amino acids. CDR3 loop: CASSPPGDQPQHF. The CDR3 nucleotides read TGTGCCAGCAGCCCACCCGGAGACCAGCCCCAGCATTTT. The full variable domain, its missing parts supplied by reference TRBV7-2 and TRBJ1-5, is GAGVSQSPSNKVTEKGKDVELRCDPISGHTALYWYRQSLGQGLEFLIYFQGNSAPDKSGLPSDRFSAERTGGSVSTLTIQRTQQEDSAVYLCASSPPGDQPQHFGDGTRLSIL.

This rearrangement joins TRBV29-1 to TRBJ2-7; the match to TRBD2 covers 14 bases. V lost 5 bases to trimming and J lost 6 bases; unmatched junction nucleotides: 3. The CDR3 runs to 13 residues. From germline, CDR1 is SQVTM and CDR2 ANQGSEA. CDR3 sequence reads: CSVPGLAGVEQYF. The CDR3 region has the DNA TGCAGCGTTCCGGGACTAGCGGGAGTCGAGCAGTACTTC.

This clonotype appeared once. The CDR3, as DNA: TGCAGCGCCGTTTTGGGTCCGAATCAGCCCCAGCATTTT. Its translation is CSAVLGPNQPQHF. The chain couples TRBV29-1 to TRBJ1-5; no clear D. The V end lost 7 bases, the J end lost 4 bases, and 14 bases lay between the germline ends. Germline values: CDR1 SQVTM, CDR2 ANQGSEA. This CDR3 contains 13 residues.

Ten or more counts support this clonotype. V and J are TRBV28 and TRBJ2-2; no firm D call. V shed 6 bases and J shed 4 bases, with 9 bases lying between them. The germline V gene encodes CDR1 MDHEN and CDR2 SYDVKM. The CDR3 contains 13 residues. The CDR3 DNA reads as TGTGCCAGCAGAACCCCCGGCACCGGGGAGCTGTTTTTT. Translation: CASRTPGTGELFF.

The V call is TRBV27, the J call TRBJ2-3; 10 bases fit TRBD2. The junction had 6 bases not matched to a gene; V was cut back by 2 bases and J by 4 bases. The length of the CDR3 is 16 residues. From germline, CDR1 is MNHEY and CDR2 SMNVEV (reference sequence). CDR3 bases: TGTGCCAGCAGTTTAAATCCAGCGGGAGGGTCAGATACGCAGTATTTT. As protein: CASSLNPAGGSDTQYF.

This clonotype was observed many times. The V call is TRBV19, the J call TRBJ1-2, with TRBD1 as a possible D gene (6 bases). The germline CDR1 and CDR2 sequences are LNHDA and SQIVND (reference sequence). Trimming removed 6 bases from V and 2 bases from J, with 13 bases in between. The CDR3 is 14 amino acids. The CDR3 loop is CASSTPGTNYGYTF. The CDR3 coding sequence is TGTGCCAGTAGCACACCCGGGACAAACTATGGCTACACCTTC.

In nucleotides, the CDR3 is TGCGCCAGCAGCCAAGATGGGGGGACCTATGGACTAAAGAATGAGCAGTTCTTC. It encodes CASSQDGGTYGLKNEQFF. The chain has TRBV4-1 and TRBJ2-1, with a weak D call TRBD2 (6 bases). The CDR3 extends over 18 amino acids. V was shortened by 0 bases and J by 7 bases, with 22 bases between the two germline ends. Germline V lookup: CDR1 MGHRA, CDR2 YSYEKL.

The V call is TRBV5-1, the J call TRBJ2-3, with 7 bases lining up with TRBD1. From germline, CDR1 is SGHRS and CDR2 YFSETQ. This CDR3 spans 16 amino acids. The junction had 8 bases not matched to a gene; V was cut back by 1 base and J by 3 bases. CDR3 DNA: TGCGCCAGCAGCTTGAATGAGGGGGCAAGGACAGATACGCAGTATTTT. Its translation: CASSLNEGARTDTQYF.

Ten or more counts support this clonotype. V and J are TRBV6-1 and TRBJ2-1, with 15 bases matching TRBD2. V gave up 4 bases and J gave up 10 bases; unmatched junction bases: 5. The V gene's germline CDR1 is MNHNS and CDR2 SASEGT. This CDR3 comprises 15 residues. The CDR3 nucleotides are TGTGCCAGCAGTGCTTCGGGACTAGCGGGGGGAGAGCAGTTCTTC. This gives the protein CASSASGLAGGEQFF.